This is a list of T cell receptor beta chains from one sample in a study of vaccination effects on CD4 cells after COVID-19. Here immunoSEQ multiplex PCR was the method, and the copy in TCRdb shows in-frame clones only, minus some. The data hold 77,000 or so clones, with about 78% observed a single time. These receptors' targets are unknown. Here the sequenced sample was CD4+ T cells from PBMCs cultured with SARS-CoV-2 spike peptides, taken before COVID-19 vaccination. The source is a human donor who received a COVID-19 vaccine. Each CDR3 is given with its conserved first and last residue. D genes are given only for firm matches. The listing skips clone size in some rows; elsewhere it reads once, few, many or a size class.

TRBV9	.	15	TRBD2	TRBJ2-3	TGTGCCAGCAGAACGGGGCTAGCGGGCACAGATACGCAGTATTTT	CASRTGLAGTDTQYF
TRBV5-4	.	14	TRBD1	TRBJ2-5	TGTGCCAGCAGCGTCGACAGGGCGCAAGAGACCCAGTACTTC	CASSVDRAQETQYF
TRBV7-3	.	17	TRBD2	TRBJ2-1	TGTGCCAGCAGCTCCGGAGGTAGCGGGGTAAGAAGGAATGAGCAGTTCTTC	CASSSGGSGVRRNEQFF
TRBV9	.	16	TRBD1	TRBJ1-3	TGTGCCAGCAGCGTAGCAACCGGGACAGGGGGAAACACCATATATTTT	CASSVATGTGGNTIYF
TRBV10-3	.	18	TRBD1	TRBJ2-6	TGTGCCATCAGTGAGGCTCCGGCAGGGGGCTCTGGGGCCAACGTCCTGACTTTC	CAISEAPAGGSGANVLTF
TRBV5-1	.	14	.	TRBJ1-4	TGCGCCAGCAGCCCGACTACAACTAATGAAAAACTGTTTTTT	CASSPTTTNEKLFF
TRBV5-6	.	16	.	TRBJ1-4	TGTGCCAGCAGCTTGGCCGGGGGGGTAATTAATGAAAAACTGTTTTTT	CASSLAGGVINEKLFF
TRBV7-6	.	14	.	TRBJ2-3	TGTGCCAGCAGCAACGGACACAGCACAGATACGCAGTATTTT	CASSNGHSTDTQYF
TRBV6-5	.	13	.	TRBJ2-1	TGTGCCAGCAGTCGGGACTCCTACAATGAGCAGTTCTTC	CASSRDSYNEQFF
TRBV21-1	.	15	.	TRBJ1-5	TGTGCCAGGGAGCGGGGAGCTTATAGCAATCAGCCCCAGCATTTT	CARERGAYSNQPQHF
TRBV6-6	.	16	TRBD2	TRBJ2-1	TGTGCCAGCAGTTACTCGGGCGGGGGGGCCATCAATGAGCAGTTCTTC	CASSYSGGGAINEQFF
TRBV6-5	.	15	TRBD1	TRBJ1-5	TGTGCCAGCAGAACTGACAGGGGCGGTAATCAGCCCCAGCATTTT	CASRTDRGGNQPQHF
TRBV6-5	.	12	.	TRBJ1-1	TGTGCCAGCAGCTTCAGGGGCACTGAAGCTTTCTTT	CASSFRGTEAFF
TRBV4-1	few	17	TRBD1	TRBJ1-5	TGCGCCAGCAGCCTTGACCCGGGACAGGGAGAATATCAGCCCCAGCATTTT	CASSLDPGQGEYQPQHF
TRBV5-8	.	15	.	TRBJ1-1	TGTGCCAGCAGCTTGGGCCAGCCGGGGAACACTGAAGCTTTCTTT	CASSLGQPGNTEAFF
TRBV7-2	once	11	.	TRBJ2-5	TGTGCCAGCCGGAAACAAGAGACCCAGTACTTC	CASRKQETQYF
TRBV19	.	17	TRBD1	TRBJ1-4	TGTGCCAGTAGTACAAACCGGGACAGGGGAGCCGGAGAAAAACTGTTTTTT	CASSTNRDRGAGEKLFF
TRBV7-3	.	15	.	TRBJ2-1	TGTGCCAGCAGCTTAACAGGACACCCGTACAATGAGCAGTTCTTC	CASSLTGHPYNEQFF
TRBV4-2	.	13	.	TRBJ1-1	TGTGCCAGCAGCCCCGCTTCGGGGACTGAAGCTTTCTTT	CASSPASGTEAFF
TRBV5-1	.	16	.	TRBJ2-5	TGCGCCAGCAGCTCGGGCGGACACCGGGTGGGGGAGACCCAGTACTTC	CASSSGGHRVGETQYF
TRBV19	.	16	TRBD1	TRBJ1-5	TGTGCCAGTATCAGAGCAGGGACAGGGGCGAATCAGCCCCAGCATTTT	CASIRAGTGANQPQHF
TRBV27	once	14	.	TRBJ2-2	TGTGCCAGCCACCTAAACAGGAGCCCCGGGGAGCTGTTTTTT	CASHLNRSPGELFF
TRBV6-5	.	16	TRBD2	TRBJ2-5	TGTGCCAGCAGTTCAAGACTAGCGGGGATGGGAGAGACCCAGTACTTC	CASSSRLAGMGETQYF
TRBV5-4	.	15	TRBD2	TRBJ2-1	TGTGCCAGCAGCTTGGGGCGTCTAGCGGGCAATGAGCAGTTCTTC	CASSLGRLAGNEQFF
TRBV9	.	15	.	TRBJ2-2	TGTGCCAGCAAGGGCGGGGCAGTGAACACCGGGGAGCTGTTTTTT	CASKGGAVNTGELFF
TRBV7-2	.	13	.	TRBJ1-5	TGTGCCAGCACCGCAACCCAGGGGCAGCCCCAGCATTTT	CASTATQGQPQHF
TRBV6-5	.	15	TRBD1	TRBJ1-2	TGTGCCAGCAGGCGAGGGACAGATGTAAGCTATGGCTACACCTTC	CASRRGTDVSYGYTF
TRBV29-1	once	15	.	TRBJ2-3	TGCAGCGTACGCCGGGCCGGAGAAAGCACAGATACGCAGTATTTT	CSVRRAGESTDTQYF
TRBV28	.	14	.	TRBJ1-2	TGTGCCAGCAGTTTAGACGGAATCCAGGGTGGCTACACCTTC	CASSLDGIQGGYTF
TRBV6-1	.	17	.	TRBJ1-4	TGTGCCAGCAGTGAAGGGACTGCCACAAGGGTTCGCGAAAAACTGTTTTTT	CASSEGTATRVREKLFF
TRBV24-1	.	16	.	TRBJ2-3	TGTGCCACCAGTGACCAAAACACGCCAGGCACAGATACGCAGTATTTT	CATSDQNTPGTDTQYF
TRBV19	.	15	TRBD1	TRBJ1-5	TGTGCCAGTAGTGCGGACAGGGGTGGCAATCAGCCCCAGCATTTT	CASSADRGGNQPQHF
TRBV6-6	.	12	.	TRBJ2-4	TGTGCCAGCAGTGACCGTGCGCTATCCCAGTACTTC	CASSDRALSQYF
TRBV9	.	14	.	TRBJ1-3	TGTGCCAGCAGCGTAGACCCAGATGGAAACACCATATATTTT	CASSVDPDGNTIYF
TRBV4-1	once	17	TRBD1	TRBJ1-4	TGCGCCAGCAGCCCGGTGGGCAGGGGGCGAACTAATGAAAAACTGTTTTTT	CASSPVGRGRTNEKLFF
TRBV15	.	16	.	TRBJ1-3	TGTGCCACCAGCAGAGATGTGGCCGTCTCTGGAAACACCATATATTTT	CATSRDVAVSGNTIYF
TRBV25-1	.	13	.	TRBJ1-6	TGTGCCAGCAGTGACGCAGGGAATTCACCCCTCCACTTT	CASSDAGNSPLHF
TRBV5-1	.	14	TRBD1	TRBJ2-3	TGCGCCAGCAGCCAGGGGGCCAGCACAGATACGCAGTATTTT	CASSQGASTDTQYF
TRBV6-5	.	16	.	TRBJ1-5	TGTGCCAGCAGTTACTCCCTTCCGGGGGGCAATCAGCCCCAGCATTTT	CASSYSLPGGNQPQHF
TRBV7-9	.	15	TRBD1	TRBJ1-1	TGTGCCAGCAGCTTAGTAACAGGGGGAGGGTCTGAAGCTTTCTTT	CASSLVTGGGSEAFF
TRBV5-1	.	20	TRBD2	TRBJ2-1	TGCGCCAGCAGCTTGCGTGGGACTAGCGGGGGCCACGGCTCCTACAATGAGCAGTTCTTC	CASSLRGTSGGHGSYNEQFF